This paragraph reports one T cell receptor (beta chain). Its antigen is not known. This entry comes from a study of Ad26.COV2.S vaccination and SARS-CoV-2 variants. The protocol was immunoSEQ multiplex PCR, while the TCRdb copy is restricted to in-frame clones and leaves out a portion. The data hold around 100,000 clones, with roughly 85% observed a single time. General observations from the study: The placebo group had lower spike-specific TCR breadth than the vaccine recipients did. Measurement of non-spike TCR breadth gave similar results in vaccine and placebo recipients. Breadth, reportedly substantial, characterized the spike-specific CD8+ and CD4+ T cell responses after vaccination. Assessments of TCR breadth and depth may have underestimated the total T cell responses.

After removal of 4 bases from V and 7 bases from J, the junction contained 10 bases not matched to a gene. CDR1 is MNHNY, CDR2 SVGAGI, per germline (reference sequence). The length of the CDR3 is 16 residues. The sequencing here drew on peripheral blood, taken after recovery from COVID-19. This sequence joins TRBV6-6 and TRBJ2-7, with 13 bases that match TRBD2. This TCR derives from a human donor who had recovered from COVID-19. CDR3 amino acids: CASSFRLAGGLGEQYF. CDR3 nucleotide sequence: TGTGCCAGCAGTTTCCGACTAGCGGGAGGTCTGGGAGAGCAGTACTTC.